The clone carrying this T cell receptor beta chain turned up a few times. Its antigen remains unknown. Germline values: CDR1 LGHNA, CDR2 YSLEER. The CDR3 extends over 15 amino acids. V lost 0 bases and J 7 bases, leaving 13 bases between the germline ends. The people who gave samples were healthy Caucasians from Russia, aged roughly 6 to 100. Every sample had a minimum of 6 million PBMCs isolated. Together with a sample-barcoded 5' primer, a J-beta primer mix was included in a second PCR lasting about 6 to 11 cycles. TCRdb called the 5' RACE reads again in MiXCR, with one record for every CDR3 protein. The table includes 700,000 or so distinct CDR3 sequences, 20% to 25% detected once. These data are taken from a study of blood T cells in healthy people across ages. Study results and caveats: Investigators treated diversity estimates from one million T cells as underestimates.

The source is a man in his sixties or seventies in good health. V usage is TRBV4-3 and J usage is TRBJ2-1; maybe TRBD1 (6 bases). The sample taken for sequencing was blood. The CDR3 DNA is TGCGCCAGCAGCCAAGATCGGACAGCTAATAATGAGCAGTTCTTC. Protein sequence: CASSQDRTANNEQFF.